The 19 T cell receptor beta chains below come from one sample, sequenced in a study of blood T cell repertoires in COVID-19. Profiling relied on immunoSEQ multiplex PCR, and the TCRdb table lists in-frame clones only, not all of them. The sample contains just over 60,000 clones, approximately 79% of which appear only once. Sequenced sample: peripheral blood. The receptors originated from a woman aged 80 or over with active or convalescent COVID-19.

The rearrangement joins TRBV29-1 to TRBJ1-3; D is undetermined. This CDR3 spans 15 amino acids. V lost 0 bases to trimming and J lost 0 bases, with 9 bases between them. The germline CDR1 and CDR2 sequences are SQVTM and ANQGSEA. The CDR3 here is CSVEDLISSGNTIYF. The DNA for the CDR3 is TGCAGCGTTGAAGATTTAATCTCCTCTGGAAACACCATATATTTT.

The chain carries TRBV27 and TRBJ1-2; a weak D match, TRBD1 (5 bases). Germline assignment: CDR1 MNHEY and CDR2 SMNVEV (reference sequence). V was pared by 7 bases and J by 6 bases, with 27 bases between. There are 17 residues in the CDR3. CDR3 nucleotide sequence: TGTGCCAGCAAGGAACCGGGCACCCGGGCGGAAGGGGATGGCTACACCTTC. Its protein is CASKEPGTRAEGDGYTF.

The rearrangement joins TRBV7-9 to TRBJ2-3; D remains ambiguous. Germline V gene data show CDR1 as SEHNR and CDR2 as FQNEAQ (reference sequence). CDR3 length equals 11 residues. V was trimmed by 7 bases and J by 7 bases, leaving 9 bases between them. The CDR3 region is CASNPGYTQYF. The DNA for the CDR3 is TGTGCCAGCAACCCCGGGTATACGCAGTATTTT.

This clone was picked up one time. This sequence joins TRBV5-1 and TRBJ1-2, with 7 bases that match TRBD1. Germline values: CDR1 SGHRS, CDR2 YFSETQ. Trimming cost V 1 base and J 7 bases; bases outside gene matches: 10. CDR3 length equals 15 residues. CDR3 sequence reads: CASSLCDRARCGYTF. In DNA form, the CDR3 reads TGCGCCAGCAGCTTGTGCGACAGGGCGAGATGTGGCTACACCTTC.

The chain has TRBV11-2 and TRBJ2-3; 9 positions match TRBD2. Germline V gives CDR1 SGHAT, CDR2 FQNNGV. V was clipped by 1 base and J by 6 bases; unmatched bases: 5. The CDR3 covers 15 residues. The CDR3 DNA reads TGTGCCAGCAGCTTAGTGGCGGGGGGGCCGGATACGCAGTATTTT. Translating it yields CASSLVAGGPDTQYF.

This sequence joins TRBV5-6 and TRBJ2-7; TRBD1 agrees at 8 bases. V gave up 0 bases and J gave up 6 bases; unmatched junction bases: 11. This CDR3 is built from 16 residues. The germline CDR1 and CDR2 sequences are SGHDT and YYEEEE. In DNA, the CDR3 is TGTGCCAGCAGCTTGGCGGGGGCCGGCAGGGGGCGCGAGCAGTACTTC. Translation: CASSLAGAGRGREQYF.

V usage is TRBV6-5 and J usage is TRBJ2-7, with D tentatively TRBD1 (6 bases). The CDR3 consists of 16 residues. CDR1 and CDR2 (germline): MNHEY, SVGAGI. Trimming took 1 base from V and 0 from J, leaving 13 bases between them. The CDR3 spells CASSYYDFRGSYEQYF. DNA for the CDR3: TGTGCCAGCAGTTACTATGACTTCAGGGGCTCCTACGAGCAGTACTTC.

The V call is TRBV30, the J call TRBJ1-6; D might be TRBD1 (6 bases). This CDR3 region has 12 residues. Between the trimmed V and J ends, which lost 5 bases and 8 bases, there was a span of 10 bases. The germline CDR1 and CDR2 sequences are GTSNPN and SVGIG (reference sequence). The CDR3: CAWGGSDSPLHF. For the CDR3, the DNA is TGTGCCTGGGGGGGCTCGGATTCACCCCTCCACTTT.

This chain's CDR3 is CATSRDPTGASPLHF. CDR3 DNA: TGTGCCACCAGCAGAGATCCCACAGGGGCCTCACCCCTCCACTTT. The chain combines TRBV15 with TRBJ1-6; 7 nucleotides align to TRBD1. From germline, CDR1 is LNHNV and CDR2 YYDKDF (reference sequence). V lost 0 bases to trimming and J lost 10 bases; unmatched junction nucleotides: 6. This CDR3 comprises 15 residues.

The sample holds one count of this clone. J is TRBJ2-7 and V is TRBV30, with 11 bases fitting TRBD1. V gave up 3 bases and J gave up 5 bases; unmatched junction bases: 3. Germline V gene sequence: CDR1 GTSNPN, CDR2 SVGIG (reference sequence). This CDR3 has 13 residues. The CDR3 here is CAWSGDRGNEQYF. As DNA, the CDR3 is TGTGCCTGGAGCGGGGACAGGGGGAACGAGCAGTACTTC.

The V gene is TRBV3-1 (or the pseudogene TRBV3-2), the J gene TRBJ2-2; 13 bases fit TRBD2. The CDR3 has 16 residues. Germline V gene sequence: CDR1 LGHDT, CDR2 YNNKEL (reference sequence). Losses at the gene ends were 6 bases for V and 3 bases for J; bases not matched to a gene: 4. The CDR3 DNA is TGTGCCAGCAGGGGGACTAGCGGGACCTACACCGGGGAGCTGTTTTTT. It codes for CASRGTSGTYTGELFF.

This clone was recorded a few times. The rearrangement links TRBV24-1 to TRBJ2-2; weak D call: TRBD2 (6 bases). From germline, CDR1 is KGHDR and CDR2 SFDVKD. There are 14 residues in the CDR3. V lost 4 bases to trimming and J lost 7 bases, with 12 bases between them. The DNA of the CDR3 is TGTGCCACCAGTGAATCCGGGAGTAGCGGGGAGCTGTTTTTT. Protein: CATSESGSSGELFF.

This clone was observed a few times. The rearrangement joins TRBV11-3 to TRBJ1-3; perhaps TRBD1 as D (5 bases). In germline, CDR1 is SGHNT, CDR2 YENEEA. This CDR3 region has 17 residues. V dropped 1 base and J dropped 1 base, with 14 bases sitting between them. The CDR3 loop reads CASSLGGTPESGNTIYF. In DNA, the CDR3 is TGTGCCAGCAGCTTAGGAGGGACTCCGGAATCTGGAAACACCATATATTTT.

V and J are TRBV5-1 and TRBJ1-1; the D gene is possibly TRBD1 (6 bases). The CDR3 extends over 15 amino acids. V lost 2 bases to trimming and J lost 4 bases, with 15 bases between them. Germline V gene sequence: CDR1 SGHRS, CDR2 YFSETQ. The CDR3 spells CASSFLGAEGTEAFF. The CDR3 DNA is TGCGCCAGCAGCTTTTTGGGGGCCGAAGGCACTGAAGCTTTCTTT.

V is TRBV2 and J is TRBJ2-7; TRBD2 agrees at 8 bases. The ends lost 3 bases at V and 2 bases at J; junction bases unmatched: 3. Germline V CDR1 and CDR2: SNHLY, FYNNEI. CDR3 length: 14 residues. The CDR3 is CASSDLRGAYEQYF. The CDR3 coding sequence is TGTGCCAGCAGTGATTTGCGGGGGGCCTACGAGCAGTACTTC.

This clone was counted a single time. V and J are TRBV12-5 and TRBJ1-2; D might be TRBD1 (6 bases). Germline CDR1 and CDR2: LGHNT and FRNRAP. This CDR3 is built from 13 residues. With 6 bases removed from V and 8 bases from J, the gap between germline ends came to 16 bases. The CDR3 bases are TGTGCTAGTGGGCCATCAGGGGCGCGGGGCTACACCTTC. It codes for CASGPSGARGYTF.

J is TRBJ1-1 and V is TRBV3-1 (or the pseudogene TRBV3-2), with D unresolved. The CDR3 length is 14 residues. V lost 1 base and J 1 base, leaving 7 bases between the germline ends. CDR1 and CDR2 (germline): LGHDT, YNNKEL (reference sequence). The CDR3 DNA is TGTGCCAGCAGCCAAGGCGGATGGAACACTGAAGCTTTCTTT. Translating it yields CASSQGGWNTEAFF.

The CDR3 DNA reads as TGCGCCAGCAGCTTGGGGGAGGCCCTGGGGCCCCAGCATTTT. This translates into CASSLGEALGPQHF. The chain links TRBV5-1 to TRBJ1-5; D is unresolved. The CDR3 sequence is 14 residues long. Looked up from germline, CDR1 is SGHRS and CDR2 is YFSETQ. V lost 0 bases and J lost 9, with 13 bases in between.

The chain recombines TRBV19 with TRBJ2-7; 7 nucleotides agree with TRBD2. The CDR3 is 13 amino acids. CDR1 and CDR2 from the germline V gene are LNHDA and SQIVND (reference sequence). V shed 3 bases and J 6 bases; nucleotides not matched to a gene: 5. CDR3 in amino acids: CASSIVGGSEQYF. CDR3 coding DNA: TGTGCCAGTAGTATTGTGGGGGGGAGCGAGCAGTACTTC.